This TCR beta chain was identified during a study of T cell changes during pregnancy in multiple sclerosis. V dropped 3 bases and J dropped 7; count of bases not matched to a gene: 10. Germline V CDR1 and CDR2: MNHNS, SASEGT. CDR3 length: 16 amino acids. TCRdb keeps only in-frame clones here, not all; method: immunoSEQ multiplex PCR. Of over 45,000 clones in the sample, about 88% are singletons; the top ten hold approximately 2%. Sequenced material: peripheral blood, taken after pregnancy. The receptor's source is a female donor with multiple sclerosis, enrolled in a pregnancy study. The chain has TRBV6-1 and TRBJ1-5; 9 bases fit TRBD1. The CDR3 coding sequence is TGTGCCAGCAGTGAGGGGCCGACAGGGGGAGGGCAGCCCCAGCATTTT. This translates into CASSEGPTGGGQPQHF.